This is a list of T cell receptor beta chains from one sample in a study of T cells in localized non-small cell lung cancer. This table comes from immunoSEQ multiplex PCR, and its TCRdb copy is limited to in-frame clones, with some not included. The sample shows about 20,000 clones, about 90% of them seen only once. Sequencing was performed on PBMCs, taken before any cancer treatment. The receptors originated from a man aged 35-75 years with stage II squamous cell lung carcinoma. The CDR3 runs from the conserved cysteine through the conserved F or W. D genes are given only for firm matches. Rows may omit the clone size; those that give it use once, few, many or a size class.

d_call,clone_size,v_call,j_call,cdr3_nt,cdr3_aa
TRBD2,.,TRBV13,TRBJ2-7,TGTGCCAGCAGCCCCCCGGCTAGCGGGAACTACGAGCAGTACTTC,CASSPPASGNYEQYF
TRBD1,.,TRBV5-6,TRBJ2-5,TGCGCCAGCAGCTTGGGGACAGCTCAAGAGACCCAGTACTTC,CASSLGTAQETQYF
.,once,TRBV30,TRBJ1-1,TGTGCCTGGAGTGAGGAGACAGTGTCTGAAGCTTTCTTT,CAWSEETVSEAFF
TRBD1,.,TRBV7-2,TRBJ2-1,TGTGCCAGCAGCCAACAGGGGTACAATGAGCAGTTCTTC,CASSQQGYNEQFF
.,.,TRBV1,TRBJ2-4,TGCACCAGCAGCCAAAGGGGGAGGGTTTACAAAAACATTCAGTACTTC,CTSSQRGRVYKNIQYF
TRBD1,.,TRBV29-1,TRBJ2-1,TGCAGCGTTGGTCAGGGGGCTTTATTCAATGAGCAGTTCTTC,CSVGQGALFNEQFF
.,once,TRBV19,TRBJ2-7,TGTGCCAGTAGTATAGCGGGGGTTCCCTACGAGCAGTACTTC,CASSIAGVPYEQYF
TRBD1,.,TRBV7-3,TRBJ2-2,TGTGCCAGCAGCCGGACAGGGGTCACCGGGGAGCTGTTTTTT,CASSRTGVTGELFF
.,few,TRBV6-1,TRBJ1-1,TGTGCCAGCAGTGCTACAGGGAACACTGAAGCTTTCTTT,CASSATGNTEAFF
.,.,TRBV11-2,TRBJ1-1,TGTGCCAGCAGCCAATTGCTTACCAGCATGAACACTGAAGCTTTCTTT,CASSQLLTSMNTEAFF
.,.,TRBV11-2,TRBJ2-1,TGTGCCAGCAGCTTAGCAGGGAATAATGAGCAGTTCTTC,CASSLAGNNEQFF
.,.,TRBV19,TRBJ1-5,TGTGCCAGTAGTTCCGACAGGAATCAGCCCCAGCATTTT,CASSSDRNQPQHF
.,.,TRBV7-2,TRBJ2-5,TGTGCCAGCAGCTTAGATACGTTTGGGGAGACCCAGTACTTC,CASSLDTFGETQYF
.,.,TRBV5-1,TRBJ1-2,TGCGCCACCGCGCCAGGATCTAACTATGGCTACACCTTC,CATAPGSNYGYTF
TRBD1,.,TRBV6-1,TRBJ2-7,TGTGCCAGCCGGGCTACAGGGGCCTCCTACGAGCAGTACTTC,CASRATGASYEQYF
.,few,TRBV5-5,TRBJ2-2,TGTGCCAGCAGCCCCCTACATGGATACACCGGGGAGCTGTTTTTT,CASSPLHGYTGELFF